Below are 23 T cell receptor beta chains sequenced from a single sample in a study of Ad26.COV2.S vaccination and SARS-CoV-2 variants. Profiled with immunoSEQ multiplex PCR; TCRdb holds only in-frame clones, not every one. The profile covers about 350,000 clones, with around 89% appearing a single time and about 5% taken by the ten largest. As to treatment: around 19 received Ad26.COV2.S at low or high dose, single or two shots; roughly five received placebo; per-sample allocation not given. Material that was analyzed had been drawn on day 63 after the first vaccine or placebo injection. Sample: peripheral blood, taken in a trial of Ad26.COV2.S vaccine versus placebo. These receptors all come from a person aged 18-60 years who received the Ad26.COV2.S COVID-19 vaccine or a placebo.

The chain recombines TRBV15 with TRBJ1-1; 7 bases fit TRBD1. CDR1 and CDR2 from the germline V gene are LNHNV and YYDKDF (reference sequence). This CDR3 has 13 amino acids. Unmatched junction bases numbered 7, after V lost 4 bases and J lost 8 bases. Written as DNA, the CDR3 is TGTGCCACCAGCACTAGGACAGGCGGAGAAGCTTTCTTT. Translation gives CATSTRTGGEAFF.

The V gene is TRBV28, the J gene TRBJ2-7, with 11 bases that match TRBD1. CDR1 and CDR2 from the germline V gene are MDHEN and SYDVKM. The CDR3 loop spans 15 amino acids. The trim removed 5 bases at V and 3 bases at J, leaving 6 bases unmatched. CDR3 bases: TGTGCCAGCAGTCTCGGACAGGGGGCGAACTACGAGCAGTACTTC. Its translation: CASSLGQGANYEQYF.

The table lists this clone with a count of one. The chain couples TRBV28 to TRBJ2-1; the D gene is possibly TRBD2 (7 bases). CDR1 is MDHEN and CDR2 is SYDVKM in the germline V gene. CDR3 length: 13 residues. Deletions cut 5 bases from V and 8 bases from J, with 13 bases between. The CDR3 loop reads CASSPTGGDEQFF. CDR3 nucleotides: TGTGCCAGCAGTCCCACGGGGGGCGATGAGCAGTTCTTC.

The genes are TRBV5-1 and TRBJ2-7; 10 bases fit TRBD1. With V trimmed by 4 bases and J by 2 bases, 3 bases remained unmatched. The CDR3 sequence is 14 residues long. Germline V gene sequence: CDR1 SGHRS, CDR2 YFSETQ. The CDR3 sequence: CASSPTGGPYEQYF. CDR3 DNA: TGCGCCAGCAGCCCGACAGGGGGCCCCTACGAGCAGTACTTC.

The chain links TRBV4-1 to TRBJ2-4; D unclear. The CDR3 sequence is 16 residues long. Per the germline V gene, CDR1 is MGHRA and CDR2 is YSYEKL. V dropped 3 bases and J dropped 5 bases, with 17 bases sitting between them. The CDR3 DNA sequence: TGCGCCAGCAGCCATCCTCCGGCTGGGGTGGAAAACATTCAGTACTTC. It codes for CASSHPPAGVENIQYF.

This clone showed up just once. J is TRBJ2-3 and V is TRBV11-2; D not resolved. V was pared by 1 base and J by 6 bases, with 11 bases between. CDR3 length equals 14 residues. Germline-derived CDR1 and CDR2 are SGHAT and FQNNGV. The CDR3 bases are TGTGCCAGCAGCTTAGTGGAGAGTTGGGATACGCAGTATTTT. Its translation is CASSLVESWDTQYF. Full variable domain (outside the CDR3, taken from reference TRBV11-2 and TRBJ2-3): EAGVAQSPRYKIIEKRQSVAFWCNPISGHATLYWYQQILGQGPKLLIQFQNNGVVDDSQLPKDRFSAERLKGVDSTLKIQPAKLEDSAVYLCASSLVESWDTQYFGPGTRLTVL.

The chain is built from TRBV6-1 and TRBJ1-4; D not certain. The V gene's germline CDR1 is MNHNS and CDR2 SASEGT. The CDR3 is 16 amino acids. V lost 1 base, J lost 5 bases, and 14 bases lay in between. The CDR3 DNA follows: TGTGCCAGCAGTGAAGTAATAGGCGAGTGGAATGAAAAACTGTTTTTT. It specifies CASSEVIGEWNEKLFF.

V usage is TRBV3-1 (or the pseudogene TRBV3-2) and J usage is TRBJ2-1, with D maybe TRBD2 (6 bases). Germline CDR1 and CDR2: LGHDT and YNNKEL (reference sequence). Trimming took 0 bases from V and 7 from J, leaving 13 bases between them. This CDR3 is 15 amino acids long. This CDR3 reads CASSQDFGGTNEQFF. The CDR3 nucleotides are TGTGCCAGCAGCCAAGATTTCGGAGGGACTAATGAGCAGTTCTTC.

This chain connects TRBV6-5 to TRBJ1-1; 7 bases are shared with TRBD1. The CDR3 has 15 amino acids. V lost 0 bases and J lost 5; bases outside the gene matches: 6. Germline CDR1 and CDR2: MNHEY and SVGAGI. CDR3 sequence (DNA): TGTGCCAGCAGTTACTCGAACAGGGGTGGGACTGAAGCTTTCTTT. This codes for CASSYSNRGGTEAFF.

This chain links TRBV13 with TRBJ1-3; 10 bases match TRBD1. J was trimmed by 5 bases and V by 5 bases; bases with no gene match: 6. The CDR3 consists of 15 residues. Germline V CDR1 and CDR2: PRHDT, FYEKMQ (reference sequence). As DNA, the CDR3 is TGTGCCAGCAGCATCGACAGGGGGCAGAGAAACACCATATATTTT. This sequence encodes CASSIDRGQRNTIYF.

This chain links TRBV28 with TRBJ2-7; either TRBD1 or TRBD2 may fit D (5 bases each). V dropped 6 bases and J dropped 2 bases, with 17 bases sitting between them. The germline V gene has CDR1 MDHEN and CDR2 SYDVKM. The CDR3 has 15 residues. The CDR3: CASRSLGPYTYEQYF. CDR3 DNA: TGTGCCAGCAGGTCCTTGGGACCCTATACCTACGAGCAGTACTTC.

This clone was seen a single time. The chain combines TRBV19 with TRBJ2-2; 7 bases map to TRBD2. CDR1 and CDR2 from the germline V gene are LNHDA and SQIVND (reference sequence). CDR3 length: 15 residues. J lost 4 bases, V lost 3 bases, and 5 bases had no gene match. The CDR3 DNA sequence: TGTGCCAGTAGTATTGCGGGAGCTCCCACCGGGGAGCTGTTTTTT. The encoded protein is CASSIAGAPTGELFF. Supplemented by reference TRBV19 and TRBJ2-2, the full variable domain reads DGGITQSPKYLFRKEGQNVTLSCEQNLNHDAMYWYRQDPGQGLRLIYYSQIVNDFQKGDIAEGYSVSREKKESFPLTVTSAQKNPTAFYLCASSIAGAPTGELFFGEGSRLTVL.

The V call is TRBV7-2, the J call TRBJ1-1; D remains unclear. V was trimmed by 3 bases and J by 1 base, leaving 9 bases between them. There are 14 residues in the CDR3. Per germline, CDR1 SGHTA and CDR2 FQGNSA. The CDR3 reads CASSLDGSNTEAFF. The CDR3 coding sequence is TGTGCCAGCAGCTTGGACGGATCGAACACTGAAGCTTTCTTT.

The rearrangement uses TRBV9 and TRBJ2-1, with D maybe TRBD2 (6 bases). Germline CDR1 and CDR2: SGDLS and YYNGEE. The CDR3 extends over 16 amino acids. With 3 bases removed from V and 8 bases from J, the gap between germline ends came to 21 bases. For the CDR3, the DNA is TGTGCCAGCAGCGGGACTTCCGGGAGCCACACAGATGAGCAGTTCTTC. This codes for CASSGTSGSHTDEQFF.

V gene TRBV29-1 combines with J gene TRBJ2-1; 11 positions match TRBD2. Germline CDR1 SQVTM, CDR2 ANQGSEA. Trimming cost V 4 bases and J 4 bases; bases outside gene matches: 9. This CDR3 contains 16 residues. The chain's CDR3 is CSVAPSGGTDYNEQFF. The DNA for the CDR3 is TGCAGCGTTGCCCCTAGCGGGGGGACCGATTACAATGAGCAGTTCTTC.

The rearrangement joins TRBV9 to TRBJ1-2; D gene ambiguous. The CDR3 covers 13 residues. V was pared by 6 bases and J by 4 bases, with 13 bases between. Per germline, CDR1 SGDLS and CDR2 YYNGEE. The chain's CDR3 is CASIRPGGYGYTF. CDR3 nucleotides: TGTGCCAGCATACGTCCCGGCGGCTATGGCTACACCTTC. Together with reference TRBV9 and TRBJ1-2, the CDR3 gives the full variable domain: DSGVTQTPKHLITATGQRVTLRCSPRSGDLSVYWYQQSLDQGLQFLIQYYNGEERAKGNILERFSAQQFPDLHSELNLSSLELGDSALYFCASIRPGGYGYTFGSGTRLTVV.

CDR3 residues: CASSFRGQSEKLFF. The DNA of the CDR3 is TGCGCCAGCAGCTTCAGGGGGCAAAGTGAAAAACTGTTTTTT. This chain links TRBV5-1 with TRBJ1-4, with 8 bases matching TRBD1. The V and J ends lost 2 bases and 7 bases, in that order; junction bases with no gene match: 4. Germline V gene lookup returns CDR1 SGHRS and CDR2 YFSETQ. This CDR3 region has 14 residues.

The chain joins TRBV5-1 to TRBJ2-3; D perhaps matches TRBD2 (6 bases). Trimming left V 4 bases short and J 4 bases short, with 13 bases between. Germline V CDR1 and CDR2: SGHRS, YFSETQ. This CDR3 is 14 amino acids long. This chain's CDR3 is CASSGGRRADTQYF. Written as DNA, the CDR3 is TGCGCCAGCAGCGGAGGGAGAAGAGCAGATACGCAGTATTTT.

The chain joins TRBV5-1 to TRBJ1-2; 12 bases map to TRBD1. V was clipped by 3 bases and J by 6 bases; unmatched bases: 6. CDR3 size: 15 residues. CDR1 and CDR2 (germline): SGHRS, YFSETQ. The CDR3 is CASSSPGQGADGYTF. The CDR3, as DNA: TGCGCCAGCAGCTCGCCGGGACAGGGGGCGGATGGCTACACCTTC. The whole variable domain, filled in from reference TRBV5-1 and TRBJ1-2, reads KAGVTQTPRYLIKTRGQQVTLSCSPISGHRSVSWYQQTPGQGLQFLFEYFSETQRNKGNFPGRFSGRQFSNSRSEMNVSTLELGDSALYLCASSSPGQGADGYTFGSGTRLTVV.

V usage is TRBV19 and J usage is TRBJ2-1; 7 nucleotides line up with TRBD1. V lost 6 bases, J lost 2 bases, and 4 bases stayed unmatched. From germline, CDR1 is LNHDA and CDR2 SQIVND (reference sequence). This CDR3 has 14 residues. The CDR3 DNA reads as TGTGCCAGTAGGGACAGGAGTGCCTACAATGAGCAGTTCTTC. Its protein product is CASRDRSAYNEQFF.

This clone was picked up a small number of times. The rearrangement links TRBV15 to TRBJ1-5; D remains ambiguous. Trimming removed 0 bases from V and 2 bases from J, with 8 bases in between. CDR1 is LNHNV and CDR2 is YYDKDF in the germline V gene (reference sequence). There are 15 residues in the CDR3. CDR3 region: CATSRDLARNQPQHF. The CDR3, as DNA: TGTGCCACCAGCAGAGATCTGGCCCGCAATCAGCCCCAGCATTTT.

The chain uses TRBV4-1 and TRBJ2-7; TRBD2 matches at 8 bases. This CDR3 has 14 residues. CDR1 and CDR2 from the germline V gene are MGHRA and YSYEKL. V trimming: 1 base; J trimming: 4 bases; junction bases outside the gene matches: 3. CDR3 amino acids: CASSQGGLDYEQYF. The CDR3 coding sequence is TGCGCCAGCAGCCAAGGGGGACTAGATTACGAGCAGTACTTC.

The V call is TRBV16, the J call TRBJ2-3; possibly TRBD2 for D (5 bases). Germline V gene data show CDR1 as KGHSY and CDR2 as FQNENV. This CDR3 contains 17 residues. V was pared by 0 bases and J by 5 bases, with 18 bases between. Written as DNA, the CDR3 is TGTGCCAGCAGCCAATCGATTGGCGCGGGCAGCGGAGATACGCAGTATTTT. Protein product: CASSQSIGAGSGDTQYF. Together with reference TRBV16 and TRBJ2-3, the CDR3 gives the full variable domain: GEEVAQTPKHLVRGEGQKAKLYCAPIKGHSYVFWYQQVLKNEFKFLISFQNENVFDETGMPKERFSAKCLPNSPCSLEIQATKLEDSAVYFCASSQSIGAGSGDTQYFGPGTRLTVL.